This T cell receptor beta chain came from a study of blood T cell repertoires in COVID-19. For the study at large: Samples taken during acute and convalescent COVID-19 were collected in the United States, Italy and Spain. Nucleic acid was either cDNA or gDNA, and it came from T cells, B-cell-depleted T cells, or PBMCs.

The authors' processing: Reference gene primers were amplified, and this amplification served to estimate nucleated cell counts. Libraries were prepared by immunoSEQ multiplex PCR; TCRdb keeps only in-frame clonotypes and omits some of them. V and J calls and clone size are as listed in that table; D and trimming were resolved from the DNA. The table lists about 250,000 clones, roughly four fifths of them singletons. Germline values: CDR1 SGHTA, CDR2 FQGNSA. Trimming at V came to 9 bases and at J to 3 bases, leaving 8 bases not matched to a gene. The CDR3 loop spans 14 amino acids. The sequenced sample was peripheral blood. This TCR came from a man aged 50-60 years with acute or convalescent COVID-19. The chain carries TRBV7-2 and TRBJ2-1; 7 nucleotides match TRBD2. The CDR3 DNA is TGTGCCAGTACGGCGGCGGGAGTCTACAATGAGCAGTTCTTC. This encodes CASTAAGVYNEQFF.